The 25 T cell receptor beta chains below come from one sample, sequenced in a study of T cell changes during pregnancy in multiple sclerosis. The table came from immunoSEQ multiplex PCR; TCRdb's copy has only in-frame clones and leaves some out. The repertoire holds around 47,000 clones, with 95% to 96% as singletons. The material was peripheral blood, obtained in the second trimester of pregnancy. The receptors come from a female donor with multiple sclerosis, enrolled in a pregnancy study.

The chain is built from TRBV11-2 and TRBJ2-1; 8 positions match TRBD1. The ends lost 1 base at V and 4 bases at J; junction bases unmatched: 12. The CDR3 has 18 residues. CDR1 and CDR2 from the germline V gene are SGHAT and FQNNGV. Written as DNA, the CDR3 is TGTGCCAGCAGCTTAGTACAGGGGGGCACAATTAGGTACAATGAGCAGTTCTTC. This gives the protein CASSLVQGGTIRYNEQFF.

The sample holds one count of this clone. The chain has TRBV13 and TRBJ1-6; possible D gene TRBD1, 6 bases. Trimming pared 4 bases from V and 7 bases from J, leaving 11 bases between. Looked up from germline, CDR1 is PRHDT and CDR2 is FYEKMQ (reference sequence). This CDR3 is built from 14 residues. The CDR3 here is CASSSQGWNSPLHF. The CDR3 DNA follows: TGTGCCAGCAGCTCACAGGGTTGGAATTCACCCCTCCACTTT. Supplemented by reference TRBV13 and TRBJ1-6, the full variable domain reads AAGVIQSPRHLIKEKRETATLKCYPIPRHDTVYWYQQGPGQDPQFLISFYEKMQSDKGSIPDRFSAQQFSDYHSELNMSSLELGDSALYFCASSSQGWNSPLHFGNGTRLTVT.

This clone was recorded a few times. The CDR3: CASSPTGSRSPLHF. Here the CDR3 DNA reads TGTGCCAGCAGCCCTACGGGGTCGAGATCACCCCTCCACTTT. The rearrangement uses TRBV7-3 and TRBJ1-6; D is undetermined. With 5 bases removed from V and 10 bases from J, the gap between germline ends came to 15 bases. The CDR3 covers 14 residues. From germline, CDR1 is SGHTA and CDR2 FQGTGA. The full variable domain, its missing parts supplied by reference TRBV7-3 and TRBJ1-6, is GAGVSQTPSNKVTEKGKYVELRCDPISGHTALYWYRQSLGQGPEFLIYFQGTGAADDSGLPNDRFFAVRPEGSVSTLKIQRTERGDSAVYLCASSPTGSRSPLHFGNGTRLTVT.

The chain combines TRBV16 with TRBJ2-7; D is ambiguous. The germline V gene encodes CDR1 KGHSY and CDR2 FQNENV. CDR3 size: 12 residues. Trimming shortened V by 0 bases and J by 4 bases, and 4 bases separated the two germline ends. The CDR3 is CASSQSTYEQYF. CDR3 nucleotides: TGTGCCAGCAGCCAATCTACTTACGAGCAGTACTTC.

The gene calls are TRBV5-1 and TRBJ2-7; a possible D gene is TRBD2 (6 bases). CDR1 is SGHRS, CDR2 YFSETQ, per germline. CDR3 length: 14 amino acids. Trimming removed 3 bases at V and 2 bases at J, with 12 bases between. DNA of the CDR3: TGCGCCAGCAGCTCCGCCGGAGGGGCCTACGAGCAGTACTTC. Its translation: CASSSAGGAYEQYF. Filled out from reference TRBV5-1 and TRBJ2-7, the complete variable domain reads KAGVTQTPRYLIKTRGQQVTLSCSPISGHRSVSWYQQTPGQGLQFLFEYFSETQRNKGNFPGRFSGRQFSNSRSEMNVSTLELGDSALYLCASSSAGGAYEQYFGPGTRLTVT.

V gene TRBV20-1 combines with J gene TRBJ1-2; D call uncertain. Per germline, CDR1 DFQATT and CDR2 SNEGSKA (reference sequence). This CDR3 spans 11 amino acids. CDR3 protein: CIPQFNYGYTF. The CDR3 bases are TGCATTCCTCAGTTTAACTATGGCTACACCTTC.

This clone appeared once. The chain combines TRBV18 with TRBJ1-1; D is possibly TRBD1 (5 bases). V lost 2 bases to trimming and J lost 0 bases, with 10 bases between them. CDR3 length: 15 amino acids. The V gene's germline CDR1 is KGHSH and CDR2 LQKENI. The DNA for the CDR3 is TGTGCCAGCTCACCAGGGGCAGGGATGAACACTGAAGCTTTCTTT. Its translation is CASSPGAGMNTEAFF.

Concerning this clone itself: This specimen includes other DNA sequences encoding the same CDR3. The chain is built from TRBV4-1 and TRBJ2-5; 10 bases match TRBD1. In germline, CDR1 is MGHRA, CDR2 YSYEKL. The ends lost 4 bases at V and 4 bases at J; junction bases unmatched: 3. The CDR3 runs 14 residues. The CDR3 coding sequence is TGCGCCAGCAGCCCCTGGACAGGGGGAGAGACCCAGTACTTC. Its protein is CASSPWTGGETQYF.

This chain links TRBV2 with TRBJ1-5; D possibly corresponds to TRBD1 (6 bases). Trimming removed 4 bases at V and 2 bases at J, with 12 bases between. CDR1 is SNHLY and CDR2 is FYNNEI in the germline V gene. The CDR3 length is 15 residues. CDR3 sequence (DNA): TGTGCCAGCAGTGGGGACACCCGTGGCAATCAGCCCCAGCATTTT. Residues: CASSGDTRGNQPQHF.

The genes are TRBV6-6 and TRBJ1-5; a weak D match, TRBD1 (6 bases). The CDR3 is 15 residues long. V was pared by 8 bases and J by 6 bases, with 20 bases between. Germline CDR1 is MNHNY and CDR2 is SVGAGI (reference sequence). Here the CDR3 reads CASGDGARGGQPQHF. In DNA form, the CDR3 reads TGTGCCAGCGGGGACGGGGCGAGGGGGGGTCAGCCCCAGCATTTT.

J is TRBJ1-2 and V is TRBV4-3; the match to TRBD1 covers 9 bases. With 4 bases clipped from V and 6 bases from J, the junction kept 9 bases outside the gene matches. CDR3 length: 15 amino acids. Germline V gene sequence: CDR1 LGHNA, CDR2 YSLEER. Here the CDR3 reads CASSPSGTGLDGYTF. The CDR3 coding sequence is TGCGCCAGCAGCCCTTCGGGGACAGGGCTCGATGGCTACACCTTC.

The chain combines TRBV28 with TRBJ2-7; 9 bases are shared with TRBD1. Germline values: CDR1 MDHEN, CDR2 SYDVKM. The J segment lost 5 bases and the V segment lost 4 bases, leaving 9 bases of the junction unmatched. The CDR3 covers 15 residues. The CDR3 nucleotides are TGTGCCAGCAGTTCATTAGACAGGGGGGTAAACGAGCAGTACTTC. Its protein is CASSSLDRGVNEQYF.

The chain employs TRBV27 and TRBJ1-4; D unresolved. Germline CDR1 reads MNHEY; CDR2 reads SMNVEV (reference sequence). Trimming took 5 bases from V and 8 from J, leaving 15 bases between them. The CDR3 loop spans 14 amino acids. CDR3: CASSKPEVEEKLFF. The CDR3 coding sequence is TGTGCCAGCAGTAAACCCGAGGTAGAAGAAAAACTGTTTTTT. Filled out from reference TRBV27 and TRBJ1-4, the complete variable domain reads EAQVTQNPRYLITVTGKKLTVTCSQNMNHEYMSWYRQDPGLGLRQIYYSMNVEVTDKGDVPEGYKVSRKEKRNFPLILESPSPNQTSLYFCASSKPEVEEKLFFGSGTQLSVL.

This clone occurred once. Written as DNA, the CDR3 is TGCGCCAGCAGTCGCTCCACGGGACAGTCCTACGAGCAGTACTTC. Protein product: CASSRSTGQSYEQYF. The rearrangement links TRBV4-3 to TRBJ2-7, with 7 bases lining up with TRBD1. Per the germline V gene, CDR1 is LGHNA and CDR2 is YSLEER. The J segment lost 1 base and the V segment lost 6 bases, leaving 9 bases of the junction unmatched. This CDR3 region has 15 residues.

The chain couples TRBV20-1 to TRBJ1-2, with D perhaps TRBD1 (5 bases). The CDR3 loop spans 11 amino acids. Germline V gene data show CDR1 as DFQATT and CDR2 as SNEGSKA (reference sequence). The CDR3 here is CIGGEEPRYTF. The CDR3 DNA reads as TGCATCGGGGGTGAGGAACCGCGCTACACCTTC.

The V gene is TRBV7-8, the J gene TRBJ2-7; 8 bases line up with TRBD1. V lost 2 bases, J lost 2 bases, and 5 bases stayed unmatched. This CDR3 region has 15 residues. Germline CDR1 SGHVS, CDR2 FQNEAQ. CDR3: CASSLRGTGPYEQYF. CDR3 nucleotides: TGTGCCAGCAGCTTACGCGGGACAGGTCCCTACGAGCAGTACTTC.

The V gene is TRBV6-1, the J gene TRBJ2-6; a weak D match, TRBD1 (5 bases). The CDR3 covers 14 residues. The V gene lost 6 bases and the J gene lost 0 bases, with 6 bases spanning the gap. Looked up from germline, CDR1 is MNHNS and CDR2 is SASEGT. For the CDR3, the DNA is TGTGCCAGCAGACAGGCCTCTGGGGCCAACGTCCTGACTTTC. Protein: CASRQASGANVLTF.

V usage is TRBV19 and J usage is TRBJ1-1; perhaps TRBD1 as D (6 bases). The CDR3 loop spans 16 amino acids. With 8 bases removed from V and 1 base from J, the gap between germline ends came to 20 bases. CDR1 LNHDA and CDR2 SQIVND come from the germline V gene (reference sequence). This CDR3 is CASYSSPRTENTEAFF. The CDR3 coding sequence is TGTGCCAGTTACTCATCCCCTCGGACAGAGAACACTGAAGCTTTCTTT.

J is TRBJ2-7 and V is TRBV6-5; D unclear. Looked up from germline, CDR1 is MNHEY and CDR2 is SVGAGI. The CDR3 has 13 amino acids. V dropped 10 bases and J dropped 3 bases, with 16 bases sitting between them. The CDR3 nucleotides read TGTGCCACCACTACGTCGACGGGCTACGAGCAGTACTTC. It is translated as CATTTSTGYEQYF.

The rearrangement joins TRBV19 to TRBJ2-3; D possibly corresponds to TRBD1 (6 bases). The V end lost 6 bases, the J end lost 4 bases, and 11 bases lay between the germline ends. This CDR3 contains 13 residues. Germline values: CDR1 LNHDA, CDR2 SQIVND (reference sequence). In nucleotides, the CDR3 is TGTGCCAGTAGGGGGGCTATAGCAGATACGCAGTATTTT. Translating gives CASRGAIADTQYF. The whole variable domain, remainder taken from reference TRBV19 and TRBJ2-3, is DGGITQSPKYLFRKEGQNVTLSCEQNLNHDAMYWYRQDPGQGLRLIYYSQIVNDFQKGDIAEGYSVSREKKESFPLTVTSAQKNPTAFYLCASRGAIADTQYFGPGTRLTVL.

This clone was recorded only once. V is TRBV18 and J is TRBJ1-6; no reliable D call. The V end was cut by 2 bases, the J end by 9 bases, with 14 bases between. This CDR3 spans 15 amino acids. Germline V gene lookup returns CDR1 KGHSH and CDR2 LQKENI. For the CDR3, the DNA is TGTGCCAGCTCACCATCGGGTCTGAGCGCTTCACCCCTCCACTTT. This gives the protein CASSPSGLSASPLHF.

V and J are TRBV7-3 and TRBJ2-6; D uncertain. Per germline, CDR1 SGHTA and CDR2 FQGTGA. The CDR3 covers 16 residues. Trimming removed 4 bases from V and 1 base from J, with 11 bases in between. CDR3 residues: CASSSRGPSGANVLTF. The CDR3 bases are TGTGCCAGCAGCTCCCGTGGGCCGTCTGGGGCCAACGTCCTGACTTTC.

This chain links TRBV7-2 with TRBJ2-7; 7 bases match TRBD1. V shed 1 base, J shed 2 bases, and the junction held 5 bases outside the gene matches. This CDR3 region has 15 residues. Germline CDR1 and CDR2: SGHTA and FQGNSA. The CDR3 spells CASSLESGQAYEQYF. The CDR3 nucleotides are TGTGCCAGCAGCTTAGAGTCCGGACAGGCCTACGAGCAGTACTTC.

The CDR3 DNA follows: TGTGCCACCAGCAGAGAACTCGGACAGGGGGCGTCCGGGGCCAACGTCCTGACTTTC. It is translated as CATSRELGQGASGANVLTF. This chain uses TRBV15 with TRBJ2-6; 11 nucleotides align to TRBD1. V lost 0 bases to trimming and J lost 4 bases; unmatched junction nucleotides: 8. The CDR3 sequence is 19 residues long. The germline V gene has CDR1 LNHNV and CDR2 YYDKDF (reference sequence).

V is TRBV19 and J is TRBJ2-1, with 10 bases fitting TRBD1. The CDR3 consists of 15 residues. Germline CDR1 is LNHDA and CDR2 is SQIVND (reference sequence). Germline trimming cut 4 bases from V and 6 bases from J; bases unmatched to any gene: 6. The CDR3 DNA follows: TGTGCCAGTAGTAACTTCCGGACAGGGGGCAATGAGCAGTTCTTC. This codes for CASSNFRTGGNEQFF. Looking up the rest from reference TRBV19 and TRBJ2-1 gives the full variable domain: DGGITQSPKYLFRKEGQNVTLSCEQNLNHDAMYWYRQDPGQGLRLIYYSQIVNDFQKGDIAEGYSVSREKKESFPLTVTSAQKNPTAFYLCASSNFRTGGNEQFFGPGTRLTVL.